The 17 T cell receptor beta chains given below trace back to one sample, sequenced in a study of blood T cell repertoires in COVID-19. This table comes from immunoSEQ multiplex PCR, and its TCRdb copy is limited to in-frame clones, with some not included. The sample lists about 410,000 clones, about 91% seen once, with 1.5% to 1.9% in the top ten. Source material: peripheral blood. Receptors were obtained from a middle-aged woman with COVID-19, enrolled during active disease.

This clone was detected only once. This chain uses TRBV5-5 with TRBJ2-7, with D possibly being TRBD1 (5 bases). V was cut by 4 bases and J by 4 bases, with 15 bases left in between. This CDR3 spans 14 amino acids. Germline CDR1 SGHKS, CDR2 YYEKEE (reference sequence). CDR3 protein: CASSARQGTYEQYF. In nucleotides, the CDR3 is TGTGCCAGCAGCGCAAGGCAGGGAACGTACGAGCAGTACTTC.

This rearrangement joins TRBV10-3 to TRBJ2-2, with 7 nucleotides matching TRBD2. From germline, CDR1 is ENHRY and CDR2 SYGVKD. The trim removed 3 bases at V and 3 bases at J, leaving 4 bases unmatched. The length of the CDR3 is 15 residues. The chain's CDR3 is CAISDGTTYTGELFF. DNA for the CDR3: TGTGCCATCAGTGATGGGACTACCTACACCGGGGAGCTGTTTTTT.

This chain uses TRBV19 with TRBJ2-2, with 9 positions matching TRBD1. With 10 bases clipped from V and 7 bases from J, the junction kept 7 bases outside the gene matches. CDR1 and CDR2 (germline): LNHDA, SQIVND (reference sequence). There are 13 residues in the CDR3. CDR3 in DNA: TGTGCCACCGGGACAGGGTGGAGCGGGGAGCTGTTTTTT. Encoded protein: CATGTGWSGELFF.

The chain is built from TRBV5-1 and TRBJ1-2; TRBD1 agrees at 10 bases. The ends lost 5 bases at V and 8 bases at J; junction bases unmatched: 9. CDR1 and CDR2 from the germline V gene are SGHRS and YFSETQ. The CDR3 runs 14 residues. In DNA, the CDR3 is TGCGCCAGCAGTTCCGGACAGGGGGAGAGCGGCTACACCTTC. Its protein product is CASSSGQGESGYTF.

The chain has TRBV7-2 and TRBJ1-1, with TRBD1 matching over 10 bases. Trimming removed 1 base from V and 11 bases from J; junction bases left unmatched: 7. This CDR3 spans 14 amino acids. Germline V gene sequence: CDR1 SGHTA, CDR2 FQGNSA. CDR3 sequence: CASSLGQGALHAFF. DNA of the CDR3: TGTGCCAGCAGCTTAGGACAGGGGGCGTTGCATGCTTTCTTT.

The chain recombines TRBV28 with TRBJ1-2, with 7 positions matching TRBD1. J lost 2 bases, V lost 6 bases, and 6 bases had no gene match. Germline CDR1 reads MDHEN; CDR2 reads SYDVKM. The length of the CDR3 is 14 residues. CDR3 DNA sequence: TGTGCCAGCAGGGGGGGACAGCCCAACTATGGCTACACCTTC. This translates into CASRGGQPNYGYTF.

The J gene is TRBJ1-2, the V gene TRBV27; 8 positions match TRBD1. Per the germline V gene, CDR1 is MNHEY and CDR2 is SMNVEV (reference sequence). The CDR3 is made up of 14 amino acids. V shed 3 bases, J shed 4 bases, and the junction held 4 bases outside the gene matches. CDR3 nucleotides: TGTGCCAGCAGTTTTACAGGGGGGGGCTATGGCTACACCTTC. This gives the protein CASSFTGGGYGYTF.

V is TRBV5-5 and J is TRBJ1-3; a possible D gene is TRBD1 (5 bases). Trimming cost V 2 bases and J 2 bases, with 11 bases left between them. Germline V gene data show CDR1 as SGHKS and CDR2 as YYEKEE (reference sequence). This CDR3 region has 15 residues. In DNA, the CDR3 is TGTGCCAGCAGCTTTGAGGCGGGGGCTGGAAACACCATATATTTT. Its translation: CASSFEAGAGNTIYF.

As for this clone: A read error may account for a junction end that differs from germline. The CDR3 DNA reads TGTGCCAGCACCTTAGGTCCTGTCTACGAGCAGTACTTC. Amino acid sequence: CASTLGPVYEQYF. This rearrangement joins TRBV7-2 to TRBJ2-7; D uncertain. Germline loops: CDR1 SGHTA, CDR2 FQGNSA. The CDR3 runs 13 residues.

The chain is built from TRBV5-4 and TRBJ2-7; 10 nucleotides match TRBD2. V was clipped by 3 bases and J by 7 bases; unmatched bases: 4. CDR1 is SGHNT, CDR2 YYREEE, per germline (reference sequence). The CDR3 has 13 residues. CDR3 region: CASSSMTSGEQYF. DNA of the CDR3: TGTGCCAGCAGCTCCATGACTAGCGGGGAGCAGTACTTC. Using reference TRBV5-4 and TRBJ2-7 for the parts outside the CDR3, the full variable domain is ETGVTQSPTHLIKTRGQQVTLRCSSQSGHNTVSWYQQALGQGPQFIFQYYREEENGRGNFPPRFSGLQFPNYSSELNVNALELDDSALYLCASSSMTSGEQYFGPGTRLTVT.

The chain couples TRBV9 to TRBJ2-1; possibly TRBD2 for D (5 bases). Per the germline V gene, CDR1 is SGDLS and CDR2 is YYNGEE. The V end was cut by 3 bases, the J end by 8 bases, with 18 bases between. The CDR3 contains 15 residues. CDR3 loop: CASSAKAVTGDEQFF. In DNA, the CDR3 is TGTGCCAGCAGCGCCAAAGCGGTTACCGGCGATGAGCAGTTCTTC.

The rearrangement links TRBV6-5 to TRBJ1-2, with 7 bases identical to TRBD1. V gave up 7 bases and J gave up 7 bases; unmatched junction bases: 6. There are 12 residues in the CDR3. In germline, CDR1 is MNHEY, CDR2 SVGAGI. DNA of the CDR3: TGTGCCAGCAATCAGGGGGGCCGTGGCTACACCTTC. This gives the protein CASNQGGRGYTF.

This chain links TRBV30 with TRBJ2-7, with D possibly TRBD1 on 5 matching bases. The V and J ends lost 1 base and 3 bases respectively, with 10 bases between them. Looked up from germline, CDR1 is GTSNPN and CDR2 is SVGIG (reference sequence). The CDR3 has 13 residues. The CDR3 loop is CAWSARTFYEQYF. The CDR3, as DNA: TGTGCCTGGAGTGCCCGGACATTCTACGAGCAGTACTTC.

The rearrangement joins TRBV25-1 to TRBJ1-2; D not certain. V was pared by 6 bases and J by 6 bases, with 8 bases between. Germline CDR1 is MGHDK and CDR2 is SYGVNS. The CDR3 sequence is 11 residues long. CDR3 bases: TGTGCCAGCAGGGTGTCAGATGGCTACACCTTC. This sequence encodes CASRVSDGYTF.

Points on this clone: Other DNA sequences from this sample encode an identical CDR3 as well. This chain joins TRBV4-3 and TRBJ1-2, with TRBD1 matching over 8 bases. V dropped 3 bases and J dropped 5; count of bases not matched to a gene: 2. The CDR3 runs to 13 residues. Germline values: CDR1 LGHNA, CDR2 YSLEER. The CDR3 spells CASSQDRAYGYTF. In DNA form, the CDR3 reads TGCGCCAGCAGCCAGGACAGGGCGTATGGCTACACCTTC.

The CDR3 DNA reads TGTGCCAGCAGCGCGGACAGAATGAACACTGAAGCTTTCTTT. As protein: CASSADRMNTEAFF. This chain joins TRBV13 and TRBJ1-1; a weak D match, TRBD1 (6 bases). The length of the CDR3 is 14 residues. Germline V lookup: CDR1 PRHDT, CDR2 FYEKMQ (reference sequence). V was pared by 5 bases and J by 0 bases, with 10 bases between.

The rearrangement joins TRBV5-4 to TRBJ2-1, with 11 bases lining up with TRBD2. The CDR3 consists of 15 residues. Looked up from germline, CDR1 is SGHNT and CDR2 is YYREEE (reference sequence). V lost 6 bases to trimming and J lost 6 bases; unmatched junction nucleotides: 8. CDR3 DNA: TGTGCCAGCACCCACCCACTAGCGGGAGTCAATGAGCAGTTCTTC. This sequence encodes CASTHPLAGVNEQFF.